One T cell receptor (beta chain) is described in this entry. Its antigen remains unknown. Germline is not matched at one junction end, which may reflect a read error. These data originate in a study of vaccination and CD4 T cells after COVID-19. Study background: Overlapping spike peptides from SARS-CoV-2, HCoV-NL63, HCoV-OC43 and HCoV-229E served to stimulate the cells. The study's findings and limits: For SARS-CoV-2-reactive clonotypes, the median went from roughly 19 to 38, a nonsignificant increase.

Germline CDR1 reads SSHAT; CDR2 reads FNYEAQ (reference sequence). The CDR3 has 15 amino acids. Treatment meaning: roughly nine-day PBMC culture with coronavirus spike peptide pools or control peptides (ViraFEST assay). Half-medium changes with fresh IL-2 medium occurred on days 3 and 7. The Oncomine TCR Beta short-read assay generated sequence data from the DNA of cultured CD4+ T cells. TCRdb called the PCR reads again in MiXCR, with one record for every CDR3 protein. Of some 18,000 distinct CDR3 sequences in the sample, around 60% are singletons; the top ten hold approximately 8.7%. The receptor comes from a human donor who had recovered from COVID-19. The gene calls are TRBV7-7 and TRBJ2-3, with TRBD2 matching over 12 bases. Material for sequencing was CD4+ T cells from blood, cultured in vitro. CDR3 residues: CASSLTSGSWDTQYF. CDR3 nucleotide sequence: TGTGCTAGCAGCTTGACTAGCGGGAGTTGGGATACGCAGTATTTT.